Each of the 24 T cell receptor beta chains below was sequenced from the same sample in a study of graft-versus-host responses after intestinal transplantation. The table came from immunoSEQ multiplex PCR; TCRdb's copy has only in-frame clones and leaves some out. The sample includes tens of thousands of clones, under 85% seen only once; the top ten take approximately 3.7%. The sample consisted of PBMCs, taken around 1,000 days after transplant. The receptors here all came from a human patient who received an intestinal transplant, so some T cells may come from the graft donor.

The chain couples TRBV7-9 to TRBJ2-7; TRBD1 matches 7 bases. CDR3 size: 19 residues. Looked up from germline, CDR1 is SEHNR and CDR2 is FQNEAQ (reference sequence). Losses at the gene ends were 0 bases for V and 1 base for J; bases not matched to a gene: 15. As DNA, the CDR3 is TGTGCCAGCAGCTTAGCGCCCGGACAGGCCACCCGGGTTTCCTACGAGCAGTACTTC. Translation: CASSLAPGQATRVSYEQYF.

This chain joins TRBV27 and TRBJ2-2; TRBD1 is a possible D gene (6 bases). This CDR3 contains 15 residues. The V gene lost 6 bases and the J gene lost 7 bases, with 18 bases spanning the gap. Germline assignment: CDR1 MNHEY and CDR2 SMNVEV (reference sequence). The CDR3 region is CASRRGLTGNGELFF. CDR3 nucleotides: TGTGCCAGCAGACGCGGACTTACAGGGAACGGGGAGCTGTTTTTT.

The J gene is TRBJ1-5, the V gene TRBV6-6; the D gene is possibly TRBD1 (6 bases). The CDR3 runs to 14 residues. Germline CDR1 is MNHNY and CDR2 is SVGAGI (reference sequence). Trimming removed 5 bases at V and 1 base at J, with 9 bases between. CDR3 coding DNA: TGTGCCAGCAGTACGGGGGCAAGCAATCAGCCCCAGCATTTT. Its protein product is CASSTGASNQPQHF.

This clone turned up a few times. Other nucleotide sequences from this sample produce the same CDR3. This sequence joins TRBV7-2 and TRBJ1-5, with a possible D match to TRBD1 (5 bases). Trimming removed 5 bases from V and 6 bases from J, with 14 bases in between. This CDR3 has 14 amino acids. CDR1 SGHTA and CDR2 FQGNSA come from the germline V gene. The CDR3 loop is CASSPDGGAQPQHF. The CDR3 nucleotides read TGTGCCAGCAGCCCCGACGGGGGAGCTCAGCCCCAGCATTTT.

The rearrangement uses TRBV19 and TRBJ1-5; D remains unclear. Germline V lookup: CDR1 LNHDA, CDR2 SQIVND (reference sequence). There are 13 residues in the CDR3. The germline V and J ends were trimmed by 10 bases and 5 bases, with 15 bases remaining between them. CDR3 bases: TGTGCCATCACTCCCAGGTCTGATCAGCCCCAGCATTTT. Translated: CAITPRSDQPQHF.

V is TRBV4-1 and J is TRBJ1-5, with unresolved D. The germline gives CDR1 MGHRA, CDR2 YSYEKL. The CDR3 sequence is 14 residues long. The V and J ends lost 0 bases and 6 bases respectively, with 9 bases between them. DNA of the CDR3: TGCGCCAGCAGCCAAGAAGGATTATCTCAGCCCCAGCATTTT. It yields the protein CASSQEGLSQPQHF.

The genes are TRBV14 and TRBJ1-6, with D unclear. CDR3 size: 13 residues. Germline CDR1 reads SGHDN; CDR2 reads FVKESK. The V and J ends lost 4 bases and 11 bases respectively, with 12 bases between them. CDR3 nucleotide sequence: TGTGCCAGCAGCCCCTACCTAACAGCACCCCTCCACTTT. It translates to CASSPYLTAPLHF.

The chain is built from TRBV9 and TRBJ2-3, with D possibly TRBD2 on 5 matching bases. This CDR3 has 15 amino acids. Germline loops: CDR1 SGDLS, CDR2 YYNGEE. Trimming shortened V by 0 bases and J by 4 bases, and 12 bases separated the two germline ends. The DNA for the CDR3 is TGTGCCAGCAGCGTAGGTCTAGCTGGGCCAGATACGCAGTATTTT. Its translation: CASSVGLAGPDTQYF.

The chain couples TRBV5-1 to TRBJ2-3; a possible D gene is TRBD1 (5 bases). The germline V and J ends were trimmed by 6 bases and 0 bases, with 11 bases remaining between them. The CDR3 has 14 amino acids. Germline V lookup: CDR1 SGHRS, CDR2 YFSETQ. For the CDR3, the DNA is TGCGCCAGCACGGGTGGGGCTAGCACAGATACGCAGTATTTT. It specifies CASTGGASTDTQYF.

This clone is a singleton in its sample. The chain recombines TRBV5-1 with TRBJ1-1; no firm D call. Trimming left V 1 base short and J 6 bases short, with 7 bases between. The CDR3 loop spans 12 amino acids. CDR1 SGHRS and CDR2 YFSETQ come from the germline V gene. The DNA of the CDR3 is TGCGCCAGCAGCTTGAGGGTCCCTGAAGCTTTCTTT. This gives the protein CASSLRVPEAFF. Full variable domain (outside the CDR3, taken from reference TRBV5-1 and TRBJ1-1): KAGVTQTPRYLIKTRGQQVTLSCSPISGHRSVSWYQQTPGQGLQFLFEYFSETQRNKGNFPGRFSGRQFSNSRSEMNVSTLELGDSALYLCASSLRVPEAFFGQGTRLTVV.

This clone showed up just once. The chain couples TRBV7-9 to TRBJ2-5; D gene uncertain. The germline CDR1 and CDR2 sequences are SEHNR and FQNEAQ (reference sequence). The CDR3 consists of 16 residues. Between the trimmed V and J ends, which lost 2 bases and 0 bases, there was a span of 13 bases. CDR3 sequence: CASSLYQHRYQETQYF. The CDR3 DNA reads TGTGCCAGCAGCTTATACCAGCACCGGTACCAAGAGACCCAGTACTTC.

The chain joins TRBV7-9 to TRBJ1-1, with D uncertain. V dropped 3 bases and J dropped 6 bases, with 20 bases sitting between them. CDR1 and CDR2 (germline): SEHNR, FQNEAQ (reference sequence). This CDR3 has 16 residues. CDR3 loop: CASSFGRALRYSEAFF. The CDR3 bases are TGTGCCAGCAGCTTTGGACGAGCTTTGAGGTATTCTGAAGCTTTCTTT.

The chain links TRBV6-1 to TRBJ1-2, with 8 bases identical to TRBD1. The germline gives CDR1 MNHNS, CDR2 SASEGT. This CDR3 contains 18 residues. V lost 2 bases, J lost 4 bases, and 15 bases stayed unmatched. The CDR3 region is CASSENHRGVGTGYGYTF. The CDR3 bases are TGTGCCAGCAGTGAAAACCACAGGGGGGTTGGTACGGGCTATGGCTACACCTTC.

The chain joins TRBV30 to TRBJ1-2, with TRBD1 matching 7 bases. Looked up from germline, CDR1 is GTSNPN and CDR2 is SVGIG (reference sequence). With 3 bases clipped from V and 4 bases from J, the junction kept 14 bases outside the gene matches. The CDR3 consists of 16 residues. This CDR3 is CAWSAPERGPGYGYTF. CDR3 in DNA: TGTGCCTGGAGCGCACCTGAGAGGGGGCCGGGCTATGGCTACACCTTC.

The rearrangement links TRBV10-3 to TRBJ2-5, with D perhaps assigned TRBD1 or TRBD2 (6 bases each). The DNA end favors TRBJ2-7, so the J call may be wrong. The germline V gene encodes CDR1 ENHRY and CDR2 SYGVKD. This CDR3 has 14 amino acids. The CDR3 coding sequence is TGTGCCATCAGGGGGGGCGCGGACGCGGGCGAGCAGTACTTC. The encoded protein is CAIRGGADAGEQYF.

In this sample, this clone turned up a few times. The chain uses TRBV6-4 and TRBJ2-1; D gene uncertain. V lost 2 bases, J lost 5 bases, and 7 bases lay in between. The CDR3 is 13 residues long. Germline V gene data show CDR1 as MRHNA and CDR2 as SNTAGT. The DNA for the CDR3 is TGTGCCAGCAGTGACAGGGAAAACAATGAGCAGTTCTTC. This sequence encodes CASSDRENNEQFF.

This chain uses TRBV5-4 with TRBJ1-1; no reliable D call. Trimming cost V 4 bases and J 5 bases, with 12 bases left between them. The CDR3 has 13 residues. Germline V lookup: CDR1 SGHNT, CDR2 YYREEE (reference sequence). The CDR3 is CASSTKTRTEAFF. CDR3 DNA: TGTGCCAGCAGCACCAAAACGAGGACTGAAGCTTTCTTT.

The J gene is TRBJ1-1, the V gene TRBV21-1; the D segment call TRBD1 is taken from the table without a DNA check. TRBV21-1 is a recognized pseudogene. The CDR3 extends over 14 amino acids. Here the CDR3 reads CASRKGQGDPEAFF. DNA for the CDR3: TGTGCCAGCAGAAAGGGACAGGGGGATCCTGAAGCTTTCTTT.

The V gene is TRBV5-1, the J gene TRBJ2-1; D tentatively reads TRBD1 or TRBD2 (5 bases each). The CDR3 runs to 14 residues. Germline assignment: CDR1 SGHRS and CDR2 YFSETQ. Trimming took off 4 bases at V and 9 bases at J, with 17 bases between the two ends. This CDR3 is CASSPGQGTVEQFF. The CDR3 coding sequence is TGCGCCAGCAGCCCCGGACAAGGGACGGTTGAGCAGTTCTTC. The full variable domain, with the rest looked up from reference TRBV5-1 and TRBJ2-1, is KAGVTQTPRYLIKTRGQQVTLSCSPISGHRSVSWYQQTPGQGLQFLFEYFSETQRNKGNFPGRFSGRQFSNSRSEMNVSTLELGDSALYLCASSPGQGTVEQFFGPGTRLTVL.

The rearrangement uses TRBV7-9 and TRBJ1-5; D unresolved. Germline V gene data show CDR1 as SEHNR and CDR2 as FQNEAQ (reference sequence). This CDR3 contains 13 residues. Trimming removed 2 bases from V and 0 bases from J, with 2 bases in between. The CDR3 DNA reads TGTGCCAGCAGCTTAAATAGCAATCAGCCCCAGCATTTT. As protein: CASSLNSNQPQHF.

The V and J genes are TRBV6-5 and TRBJ1-1, with a weak D call TRBD1 (5 bases). V lost 4 bases, J lost 5 bases, and 17 bases lay in between. The V gene's germline CDR1 is MNHEY and CDR2 SVGAGI. The CDR3 loop spans 15 amino acids. This CDR3 reads CASSFPGGRRTEAFF. For the CDR3, the DNA is TGTGCCAGCAGTTTCCCGGGGGGGAGGAGGACTGAAGCTTTCTTT.

The gene calls are TRBV21-1 and TRBJ2-5; TRBD1, the table's D call, was not compared with the DNA. TRBV21-1 is a pseudogene. The CDR3 length is 15 residues. CDR3 sequence reads: CASSKEDRGHETQYF. The CDR3 DNA reads as TGTGCCAGCAGCAAAGAGGACAGGGGGCACGAGACCCAGTACTTC.

The chain links TRBV7-8 to TRBJ2-7, with 8 bases aligning to TRBD2. Germline lookup yields CDR1 SGHVS and CDR2 FQNEAQ. V lost 7 bases to trimming and J lost 4 bases; unmatched junction nucleotides: 9. The CDR3 is 14 amino acids. Here the CDR3 reads CASTFRVAGYEQYF. Written as DNA, the CDR3 is TGTGCCAGCACCTTTCGGGTAGCGGGATACGAGCAGTACTTC.

This rearrangement joins TRBV9 to TRBJ2-1; maybe TRBD1 (5 bases). Trimming took off 7 bases at V and 5 bases at J, with 19 bases between the two ends. Germline V gene data show CDR1 as SGDLS and CDR2 as YYNGEE. CDR3 length: 15 residues. This CDR3 reads CASGQGIGYNNEQFF. The CDR3 nucleotides are TGTGCCAGCGGGCAGGGAATCGGCTATAACAATGAGCAGTTCTTC.